The clone carrying this T cell receptor beta chain has a count of ten or more. Antigen unknown. This entry comes from a study of regulatory T cells in long-lasting Graves disease. Looking at the study overall: Graves' patients, newly diagnosed, had taken antithyroid drugs under 3 months.

Regarding the study as a whole: Persistent disease exhibited a predilection for TRBV28, TRBJ1-2 and TRBJ2-5.

Time point denoted: newly diagnosed GD, antithyroid drugs for less than 3 months. The TCR library was prepared using RNA isolated from PBMCs. Library construction for TCR beta used iRepertoire HTBI primers and Arm-PCR of CDR3 regions. Using its own MiXCR run on the multiplex PCR reads, TCRdb lists one record per CDR3 protein. Counted here are some 600,000 distinct CDR3 sequences, approximately 16% occurring once; the ten biggest clones make up approximately 12%. Trimming took 4 bases from V and 0 from J, leaving 8 bases between them. The CDR3 spans 14 residues. Germline values: CDR1 KGHSH, CDR2 LQKENI. The same sample was also used in a study of T cells in Graves' hyperthyroidism and ophthalmopathy. As that report states: Carried out on the TCR CDR3, a first-round RT-PCR used the HTBI primer set.

This clonotype originated in a young man with Graves disease. Source: peripheral blood mononuclear cells (PBMCs), taken at new diagnosis, from a patient treated with antithyroid drugs. V gene TRBV18 combines with J gene TRBJ2-3, with D perhaps matching TRBD2 (5 bases). The CDR3, as DNA: TGTGCCAGCTCACGTCCTAGCAGCACAGATACGCAGTATTTT. This gives the protein CASSRPSSTDTQYF. The full variable domain, completed using reference TRBV18 and TRBJ2-3, is NAGVMQNPRHLVRRRGQEARLRCSPMKGHSHVYWYRQLPEEGLKFMVYLQKENIIDESGMPKERFSAEFPKEGPSILRIQQVVRGDSAAYFCASSRPSSTDTQYFGPGTRLTVL.